This T cell receptor beta chain is drawn from a study of blood T cells in healthy people across ages. The CDR3 loop spans 15 amino acids. Germline V gene lookup returns CDR1 LGHDT and CDR2 YNNKEL (reference sequence). Trimming removed 5 bases from V and 7 bases from J; junction bases left unmatched: 9. Primed by a sample-barcoded 5' primer and a J-beta primer mix, a second PCR proceeded for roughly 6 to 12 cycles. Each CDR3 protein gets one entry after TCRdb re-called the 5' RACE reads with MiXCR. The repertoire holds approximately 1,000,000 distinct CDR3 sequences, with approximately 38% as singletons.

The source material was blood. This clonotype was sampled from a young man in good health. This chain uses TRBV3-1 with TRBJ1-5, with TRBD1 matching over 9 bases. This CDR3 reads CASSYRQGVGQPQHF. The DNA for the CDR3 is TGTGCCAGCAGCTACAGACAGGGGGTTGGGCAGCCCCAGCATTTT.